What follows are 29 T cell receptor beta chains derived from one specimen sequenced in a study of CD8 T cells in Susac syndrome. Roughly 0.45 to 1 ug RNA was reverse transcribed with random hexamers. From the immunoSEQ multiplex PCR reads, TCRdb called clonotypes with MiXCR, one entry per CDR3 protein. The sample lists under 200,000 distinct CDR3 sequences; 85% to 95% were seen once. The sample was CD8+ T cells from PBMCs. The receptors here all came from a human donor with multiple sclerosis.

The gene calls are TRBV9 and TRBJ2-5, with 8 nucleotides matching TRBD2. Germline V gene sequence: CDR1 SGDLS, CDR2 YYNGEE. The V and J ends lost 2 bases and 3 bases, in that order; junction bases with no gene match: 3. This CDR3 is 14 amino acids long. CDR3 bases: TGTGCCAGCAGCGTCGGGACTAGGAAAGAGACCCAGTACTTC. Protein product: CASSVGTRKETQYF.

CDR3 in DNA: TGTGCCAGCAGTTTCATAGTGGGGGTGCAAGCTTTCTTT. Protein sequence: CASSFIVGVQAFF. This chain uses TRBV27 with TRBJ1-1; D is possibly TRBD1 (5 bases). Trimming took off 3 bases at V and 9 bases at J, with 14 bases between the two ends. This CDR3 is 13 amino acids long. The V gene's germline CDR1 is MNHEY and CDR2 SMNVEV (reference sequence).

The chain couples TRBV14 to TRBJ2-5, with D uncertain. The CDR3 sequence is 13 residues long. Germline CDR1 is SGHDN and CDR2 is FVKESK. Trimming took 4 bases from V and 5 from J, leaving 11 bases between them. CDR3 in amino acids: CASSLWHRETQYF. The CDR3 DNA sequence: TGTGCCAGCAGCCTGTGGCACCGGGAGACCCAGTACTTC.

This chain links TRBV2 with TRBJ2-7; a possible D gene is TRBD2 (5 bases). CDR1 and CDR2 (germline): SNHLY, FYNNEI. The V and J ends lost 10 bases and 2 bases respectively, with 12 bases between them. The CDR3 covers 12 residues. The CDR3 loop is CATKTKTYEQYF. The CDR3 DNA sequence: TGTGCCACCAAGACTAAAACCTACGAGCAGTACTTC.

The CDR3: CASSLMLASSYEQYF. The CDR3 DNA reads as TGTGCCAGCAGTTTAATGCTAGCTAGCTCCTACGAGCAGTACTTC. This chain connects TRBV28 to TRBJ2-7; possibly TRBD2 for D (5 bases). The CDR3 covers 15 residues. Trimming cost V 2 bases and J 0 bases, with 11 bases left between them. CDR1 is MDHEN, CDR2 SYDVKM, per germline.

This chain uses TRBV20-1 with TRBJ2-1; 11 positions match TRBD2. The germline V gene encodes CDR1 DFQATT and CDR2 SNEGSKA (reference sequence). J gave up 4 bases and V 3 bases, and 8 bases lay outside the gene matches. This CDR3 has 16 amino acids. The CDR3 nucleotides are TGCAGTGCTAGGACCCTGACTAGCGGGGAATACAATGAGCAGTTCTTC. Translated, it gives CSARTLTSGEYNEQFF.

The rearrangement uses TRBV27 and TRBJ1-2; 10 bases fit TRBD1. There are 13 residues in the CDR3. V lost 5 bases to trimming and J lost 4 bases; unmatched junction nucleotides: 1. Germline V CDR1 and CDR2: MNHEY, SMNVEV (reference sequence). The CDR3 bases are TGTGCCAGCAGTGACAGGGGGCTCTATGGCTACACCTTC. Its protein is CASSDRGLYGYTF.

V and J are TRBV14 and TRBJ2-5; D remains unclear. CDR1 is SGHDN, CDR2 FVKESK, per germline. CDR3 length equals 15 residues. V gave up 0 bases and J gave up 4 bases, with 12 bases separating them. For the CDR3, the DNA is TGTGCCAGCAGCCAAGACCCAGTTTCGGGAGAGACCCAGTACTTC. Its protein is CASSQDPVSGETQYF.

The chain employs TRBV3-1 and TRBJ2-3; 11 positions agree with TRBD2. The CDR3 extends over 18 amino acids. Trimming removed 3 bases from V and 4 bases from J; junction bases left unmatched: 12. The germline gives CDR1 LGHDT, CDR2 YNNKEL (reference sequence). The CDR3 sequence: CASSQVSGRADLADTQYF. The CDR3 nucleotides are TGTGCCAGCAGCCAGGTTAGCGGGAGGGCCGATTTGGCAGATACGCAGTATTTT.

The V gene is TRBV7-2, the J gene TRBJ1-1, with D uncertain. The V gene's germline CDR1 is SGHTA and CDR2 FQGNSA. Trimming pared 4 bases from V and 1 base from J, leaving 10 bases between. This CDR3 has 14 amino acids. CDR3 bases: TGTGCCAGCAGCTCCAGAGCCCGGAACACTGAAGCTTTCTTT. Protein: CASSSRARNTEAFF. The whole variable domain, remainder taken from reference TRBV7-2 and TRBJ1-1, is GAGVSQSPSNKVTEKGKDVELRCDPISGHTALYWYRQSLGQGLEFLIYFQGNSAPDKSGLPSDRFSAERTGGSVSTLTIQRTQQEDSAVYLCASSSRARNTEAFFGQGTRLTVV.

The V and J genes are TRBV7-9 and TRBJ1-2, with D possibly matching TRBD1 (6 bases). The V end lost 0 bases, the J end lost 3 bases, and 11 bases lay between the germline ends. This CDR3 contains 15 residues. CDR1 and CDR2 (germline): SEHNR, FQNEAQ (reference sequence). In nucleotides, the CDR3 is TGTGCCAGCAGCTTAGCGAATGGGGGCGACTATGGCTACACCTTC. It codes for CASSLANGGDYGYTF.

The J gene is TRBJ2-7, the V gene TRBV28, with 8 bases lining up with TRBD1. The CDR3 has 18 amino acids. Germline CDR1 and CDR2: MDHEN and SYDVKM. V lost 7 bases to trimming and J lost 4 bases; unmatched junction nucleotides: 21. CDR3 nucleotides: TGTGCCAGCACCAACCAGGACAGGGCATCCCTAGAAGGGTACGAGCAGTACTTC. Protein: CASTNQDRASLEGYEQYF. The entire variable domain, with the rest obtained from reference TRBV28 and TRBJ2-7, is as follows: DVKVTQSSRYLVKRTGEKVFLECVQDMDHENMFWYRQDPGLGLRLIYFSYDVKMKEKGDIPEGYSVSREKKERFSLILESASTNQTSMYLCASTNQDRASLEGYEQYFGPGTRLTVT.

J is TRBJ1-1 and V is TRBV20-1; D is undetermined. Trimming took off 3 bases at V and 6 bases at J, with 11 bases between the two ends. The germline gives CDR1 DFQATT, CDR2 SNEGSKA (reference sequence). There are 12 residues in the CDR3. CDR3 loop: CSARSWRSEAFF. The CDR3 bases are TGCAGTGCTAGGTCTTGGAGATCTGAAGCTTTCTTT.

V is TRBV2 and J is TRBJ1-2, with D uncertain. Trimming took off 6 bases at V and 4 bases at J, with 9 bases between the two ends. The CDR3 has 12 residues. Germline V CDR1 and CDR2: SNHLY, FYNNEI. CDR3 sequence (DNA): TGTGCCAGCAGGGGTTCTTCCTATGGCTACACCTTC. Translating it yields CASRGSSYGYTF.

V gene TRBV12-3 or TRBV12-4 combines with J gene TRBJ2-6; the D gene is possibly TRBD1 (5 bases). The CDR3 has 14 residues. V lost 8 bases and J 2 bases, leaving 10 bases between the germline ends. For the CDR3, the DNA is TGTGCCAGCCGACCCAGGGCTGGGGCCAACGTCCTGACTTTC. Translation gives CASRPRAGANVLTF.

This chain connects TRBV9 to TRBJ1-1; D unclear. CDR1 and CDR2 from the germline V gene are SGDLS and YYNGEE. The CDR3 is made up of 14 amino acids. With 3 bases removed from V and 1 base from J, the gap between germline ends came to 10 bases. In DNA, the CDR3 is TGTGCCAGCAGCGCCCGGACGGGGAACACTGAAGCTTTCTTT. Protein product: CASSARTGNTEAFF.

The rearrangement links TRBV28 to TRBJ2-1; 7 bases are shared with TRBD2. V lost 6 bases to trimming and J lost 9 bases; unmatched junction nucleotides: 20. The CDR3 has 17 amino acids. CDR1 is MDHEN and CDR2 is SYDVKM in the germline V gene. CDR3 region: CASSSRFIDGGRLEQFF. The CDR3 DNA sequence: TGTGCCAGCAGCTCCCGCTTTATTGATGGCGGGAGACTTGAGCAGTTCTTC.

This chain connects TRBV3-1 to TRBJ2-3, with TRBD2 as a possible D gene (6 bases). Germline-derived CDR1 and CDR2 are LGHDT and YNNKEL (reference sequence). Trimming removed 3 bases at V and 4 bases at J, with 14 bases between. CDR3 length: 15 amino acids. The CDR3 nucleotides read TGTGCCAGCAGCCATCCAGCCCGCGGGGCAGATACGCAGTATTTT. Protein product: CASSHPARGADTQYF.

This chain uses TRBV21-1 with TRBJ1-6; the table gives TRBD1 as D, unverified against the DNA. TRBV21-1 is deemed a pseudogene. The CDR3 has 18 amino acids. CDR3 coding DNA: TGTGCCAGCAGCAAAAAACCTCCCGGGTGGGGAAATAATTCACCCCTCCACTTT. It yields the protein CASSKKPPGWGNNSPLHF.

The rearrangement uses TRBV13 and TRBJ2-2; D may match TRBD1 or TRBD2 (7 bases each). The V gene's germline CDR1 is PRHDT and CDR2 FYEKMQ (reference sequence). The V end lost 11 bases, the J end lost 0 bases, and 13 bases lay between the germline ends. The CDR3 loop spans 14 amino acids. The CDR3 protein is CACQGGPNTGELFF. DNA of the CDR3: TGTGCCTGCCAGGGGGGGCCGAACACCGGGGAGCTGTTTTTT. Drawing the rest from reference TRBV13 and TRBJ2-2, the complete variable domain is AAGVIQSPRHLIKEKRETATLKCYPIPRHDTVYWYQQGPGQDPQFLISFYEKMQSDKGSIPDRFSAQQFSDYHSELNMSSLELGDSALYFCACQGGPNTGELFFGEGSRLTVL.

This chain links TRBV3-1 with TRBJ1-2, with 7 nucleotides matching TRBD1. Germline V lookup: CDR1 LGHDT, CDR2 YNNKEL (reference sequence). This CDR3 has 15 residues. Trimming took 0 bases from V and 8 from J; bases not matched to a gene: 9. CDR3 sequence: CASSQDRRQGSGYTF. The CDR3 DNA reads as TGTGCCAGCAGCCAAGATCGGAGACAGGGTTCGGGCTACACCTTC.

The chain is built from TRBV28 and TRBJ2-6; tentatively, D is TRBD1 or TRBD2 (6 bases each). Germline V gene lookup returns CDR1 MDHEN and CDR2 SYDVKM. The CDR3 spans 16 residues. Trimming took 1 base from V and 2 from J, leaving 9 bases between them. The CDR3 sequence: CASSLYRGPGANVLTF. DNA of the CDR3: TGTGCCAGCAGTTTATATCGGGGGCCTGGGGCCAACGTCCTGACTTTC. The full variable domain, in which reference TRBV28 and TRBJ2-6 provide the parts outside the CDR3, is DVKVTQSSRYLVKRTGEKVFLECVQDMDHENMFWYRQDPGLGLRLIYFSYDVKMKEKGDIPEGYSVSREKKERFSLILESASTNQTSMYLCASSLYRGPGANVLTFGAGSRLTVL.

This clonotype was recorded only once. The rearrangement joins TRBV12-3 or TRBV12-4 to TRBJ1-2; no clear D gene. The germline V and J ends were trimmed by 3 bases and 3 bases, with 14 bases remaining between them. This CDR3 has 15 amino acids. CDR3 in amino acids: CASSFLAQPHYGYTF. In DNA, the CDR3 is TGTGCCAGCAGTTTCTTGGCTCAGCCCCACTATGGCTACACCTTC.

The chain combines TRBV19 with TRBJ2-5; 7 bases are shared with TRBD1. The CDR3 has 13 amino acids. The junction had 4 bases not matched to a gene; V was cut back by 6 bases and J by 3 bases. Germline V gene data show CDR1 as LNHDA and CDR2 as SQIVND (reference sequence). The CDR3: CASRPTGEETQYF. The CDR3 coding sequence is TGTGCCAGTAGGCCTACAGGGGAAGAGACCCAGTACTTC. Full variable domain (rest looked up from reference TRBV19 and TRBJ2-5): DGGITQSPKYLFRKEGQNVTLSCEQNLNHDAMYWYRQDPGQGLRLIYYSQIVNDFQKGDIAEGYSVSREKKESFPLTVTSAQKNPTAFYLCASRPTGEETQYFGPGTRLLVL.

The V and J genes are TRBV6-5 and TRBJ2-2; D ambiguous. Trimming pared 7 bases from V and 5 bases from J, leaving 5 bases between. The length of the CDR3 is 11 residues. The germline V gene encodes CDR1 MNHEY and CDR2 SVGAGI. The CDR3 here is CASTQTGELFF. The CDR3 region has the DNA TGTGCCAGCACCCAAACCGGGGAGCTGTTTTTT.

The V and J genes are TRBV27 and TRBJ2-5, with D possibly matching TRBD2 (5 bases). CDR3 length equals 13 residues. Germline assignment: CDR1 MNHEY and CDR2 SMNVEV (reference sequence). V dropped 5 bases and J dropped 8 bases, with 15 bases sitting between them. As DNA, the CDR3 is TGTGCCAGCAGTGACGACGGAGGCAAAACCCAGTACTTC. This sequence encodes CASSDDGGKTQYF.

This rearrangement joins TRBV30 to TRBJ1-1; D remains ambiguous. V shed 3 bases and J shed 3 bases, with 11 bases lying between them. The CDR3 runs to 13 residues. CDR1 and CDR2 from the germline V gene are GTSNPN and SVGIG (reference sequence). In DNA, the CDR3 is TGTGCCTGGAGGAGGTTTATCGACACTGAAGCTTTCTTT. Protein sequence: CAWRRFIDTEAFF. Complete variable domain (other parts from reference TRBV30 and TRBJ1-1): SQTIHQWPATLVQPVGSPLSLECTVEGTSNPNLYWYRQAAGRGLQLLFYSVGIGQISSEVPQNLSASRPQDRQFILSSKKLLLSDSGFYLCAWRRFIDTEAFFGQGTRLTVV.

V gene TRBV9 combines with J gene TRBJ2-1; D is perhaps TRBD2 (6 bases). CDR3 length: 14 residues. Per germline, CDR1 SGDLS and CDR2 YYNGEE. V was pared by 0 bases and J by 9 bases, with 13 bases between. The CDR3 reads CASSVGLGGPEQFF. In nucleotides, the CDR3 is TGTGCCAGCAGCGTAGGACTAGGAGGGCCTGAGCAGTTCTTC.

The J gene is TRBJ1-1, the V gene TRBV12-3 or TRBV12-4; D is unclear. The CDR3 is 14 amino acids. V lost 3 bases and J lost 2, with 10 bases in between. This CDR3 is CASSLTRVNTEAFF. CDR3 in DNA: TGTGCCAGCAGTTTGACGAGAGTCAACACTGAAGCTTTCTTT.